The 20 T cell receptor beta chains in this list originate from one sample, sequenced in a study of control samples from healthy donors and cancer patients. Here immunoSEQ multiplex PCR was the method, and the copy in TCRdb shows in-frame clones only, minus some. The sample yields 150,000 to 200,000 clones, over 85% seen once. The specimen sequenced was blood. The origin of the receptors is a man younger than 45 in good health.

The chain links TRBV27 to TRBJ1-6, with D tentatively TRBD1 (6 bases). CDR1 and CDR2 from the germline V gene are MNHEY and SMNVEV (reference sequence). The CDR3 runs to 15 residues. Trimming stripped 3 bases from V and 7 bases from J, with 13 bases between. The DNA for the CDR3 is TGTGCCAGCAGTTTTGCAGGGGCGCGGAATTCACCCCTCCACTTT. It encodes CASSFAGARNSPLHF.

The chain combines TRBV18 with TRBJ2-1, with unresolved D. The CDR3 runs to 15 residues. Looked up from germline, CDR1 is KGHSH and CDR2 is LQKENI. The ends were cut back, 1 base at V and 5 bases at J, with 12 bases in the middle. The CDR3 region is CASSPLDGYNNEQFF. CDR3 DNA sequence: TGTGCCAGCTCACCACTTGACGGCTATAACAATGAGCAGTTCTTC. Filled out from reference TRBV18 and TRBJ2-1, the complete variable domain reads NAGVMQNPRHLVRRRGQEARLRCSPMKGHSHVYWYRQLPEEGLKFMVYLQKENIIDESGMPKERFSAEFPKEGPSILRIQQVVRGDSAAYFCASSPLDGYNNEQFFGPGTRLTVL.

V usage is TRBV5-1 and J usage is TRBJ1-1; no firm D call. The V and J ends lost 4 bases and 4 bases respectively, with 11 bases between them. The germline CDR1 and CDR2 sequences are SGHRS and YFSETQ. The CDR3 totals 13 residues. The CDR3 DNA sequence: TGCGCCAGCAGCGCTTCCGGGATCACTGAAGCTTTCTTT. Translating it yields CASSASGITEAFF.

The rearrangement links TRBV9 to TRBJ2-3; D is undetermined. This CDR3 has 15 residues. Trimming removed 4 bases at V and 1 base at J, with 13 bases between. Germline CDR1 SGDLS, CDR2 YYNGEE. The CDR3 region is CASSPVSDGTDTQYF. CDR3 DNA sequence: TGTGCCAGCAGCCCGGTTTCAGATGGCACAGATACGCAGTATTTT.

The V call is TRBV30, the J call TRBJ2-2; 8 nucleotides align to TRBD1. The V segment lost 5 bases and the J segment 5 bases; nucleotides outside the gene matches: 10. The CDR3 is made up of 15 amino acids. Germline CDR1 is GTSNPN and CDR2 is SVGIG (reference sequence). Written as DNA, the CDR3 is TGTGCCTGGGGTGGGCCAGGGGGCGCGACCGGGGAGCTGTTTTTT. Its translation: CAWGGPGGATGELFF.

J is TRBJ2-5 and V is TRBV29-1, with D hard to call. The CDR3 has 14 residues. The V end lost 0 bases, the J end lost 5 bases, and 13 bases lay between the germline ends. Germline CDR1 reads SQVTM; CDR2 reads ANQGSEA. The CDR3 region has the DNA TGCAGCGTTGAAGATCCATTACAAGGGGAGACCCAGTACTTC. Its protein is CSVEDPLQGETQYF.

The table lists this clone with a few counts. The J gene is TRBJ2-3, the V gene TRBV6-2 or TRBV6-3; 10 bases map to TRBD2. This CDR3 spans 15 amino acids. J lost 4 bases, V lost 4 bases, and 5 bases had no gene match. Germline V CDR1 and CDR2: MNHEY, SVGEGT. The CDR3 region has the DNA TGTGCCAGCAGTTCTAGCGGGGGTACACCAGATACGCAGTATTTT. Its protein is CASSSSGGTPDTQYF.

This chain connects TRBV19 to TRBJ2-1; 11 positions agree with TRBD2. Looked up from germline, CDR1 is LNHDA and CDR2 is SQIVND (reference sequence). The J segment lost 2 bases and the V segment lost 7 bases, leaving 16 bases of the junction unmatched. The length of the CDR3 is 19 residues. Here the CDR3 reads CASTSPGLAEGGTYNEQFF. The CDR3 nucleotides are TGTGCCAGTACAAGTCCGGGACTAGCGGAGGGGGGGACCTACAATGAGCAGTTCTTC.

This clone was seen more than once but under ten times. V usage is TRBV3-1 (or the pseudogene TRBV3-2) and J usage is TRBJ1-5; D is uncertain. The CDR3 runs to 14 residues. The germline V gene encodes CDR1 LGHDT and CDR2 YNNKEL (reference sequence). V was trimmed by 3 bases and J by 4 bases, leaving 10 bases between them. The CDR3 here is CASSQDAGNQPQHF. The CDR3 DNA reads TGTGCCAGCAGCCAGGACGCGGGGAATCAGCCCCAGCATTTT.

This clone showed up just once. The CDR3 sequence is CASSSYGLAGVQAVPDTQYF. The CDR3 bases are TGCGCCAGCAGCTCCTATGGACTAGCGGGAGTTCAAGCTGTCCCAGATACGCAGTATTTT. This chain joins TRBV5-1 and TRBJ2-3, with 13 nucleotides matching TRBD2. J was trimmed by 4 bases and V by 3 bases; bases with no gene match: 17. This CDR3 region has 20 residues. Germline CDR1 and CDR2: SGHRS and YFSETQ.

The chain couples TRBV28 to TRBJ1-2, with D perhaps matching TRBD1 (5 bases). V gave up 2 bases and J gave up 4 bases, with 14 bases separating them. The CDR3 is 15 amino acids. The germline gives CDR1 MDHEN, CDR2 SYDVKM. The CDR3 nucleotides read TGTGCCAGCAGTTTACCCGGGACCGTCAGCTATGGCTACACCTTC. Amino acid sequence: CASSLPGTVSYGYTF.

The chain carries TRBV4-1 and TRBJ2-1; 10 bases map to TRBD1. This CDR3 has 15 amino acids. Germline-derived CDR1 and CDR2 are MGHRA and YSYEKL. V lost 4 bases, J lost 2 bases, and 2 bases stayed unmatched. CDR3 sequence (DNA): TGCGCCAGCAGCCTGGGACAGGGGACCTACAATGAGCAGTTCTTC. Amino acids: CASSLGQGTYNEQFF.

J is TRBJ1-4 and V is TRBV3-1 (or the pseudogene TRBV3-2); TRBD1 is a possible D gene (5 bases). The V gene lost 3 bases and the J gene lost 8 bases, with 13 bases spanning the gap. The CDR3 is made up of 14 amino acids. From germline, CDR1 is LGHDT and CDR2 YNNKEL (reference sequence). The CDR3 nucleotides read TGTGCCAGCAGCCATCACAAGGGGTACGAAAAACTGTTTTTT. Protein: CASSHHKGYEKLFF.

The chain uses TRBV6-1 and TRBJ1-2; D uncertain. CDR3 size: 12 residues. Trimming left V 2 bases short and J 8 bases short, with 9 bases between. Germline loops: CDR1 MNHNS, CDR2 SASEGT. The CDR3 reads CASSESFQGYTF. The CDR3 DNA is TGTGCCAGCAGTGAATCCTTTCAAGGCTACACCTTC.

This clone has a single count. J is TRBJ2-7 and V is TRBV7-3; the match to TRBD2 covers 13 bases. V lost 5 bases and J lost 6; bases outside the gene matches: 4. CDR3 length: 14 amino acids. Germline V gene sequence: CDR1 SGHTA, CDR2 FQGTGA. CDR3 sequence (DNA): TGTGCCAGCAGCGGACTAGCGGGAGAAGGCGAGCAGTACTTC. Translation: CASSGLAGEGEQYF.

This chain connects TRBV6-1 to TRBJ2-1, with TRBD2 as a possible D gene (7 bases). The length of the CDR3 is 16 residues. Trimming took 0 bases from V and 0 from J, leaving 9 bases between them. The germline CDR1 and CDR2 sequences are MNHNS and SASEGT. CDR3 amino acids: CASSEAGGGSYNEQFF. CDR3 in DNA: TGTGCCAGCAGTGAAGCGGGAGGGGGCTCCTACAATGAGCAGTTCTTC.

J is TRBJ1-5 and V is TRBV7-2; D remains ambiguous. The ends were cut back, 3 bases at V and 6 bases at J, with 9 bases in the middle. The germline CDR1 and CDR2 sequences are SGHTA and FQGNSA. The CDR3 spans 13 residues. The CDR3 nucleotides are TGTGCCAGCAGCTTTGGGCGTAGTCAGCCCCAGCATTTT. This encodes CASSFGRSQPQHF.

This clone was seen more than once but under ten times. J is TRBJ1-3 and V is TRBV5-4; TRBD1 aligns across 8 bases. Trimming cost V 5 bases and J 4 bases; bases outside gene matches: 5. The CDR3 extends over 14 amino acids. The V gene's germline CDR1 is SGHNT and CDR2 YYREEE (reference sequence). CDR3 nucleotide sequence: TGTGCCAGCAGTTCACAGGGGGACGGAAACACCATATATTTT. Its protein is CASSSQGDGNTIYF.

The chain carries TRBV5-8 and TRBJ1-1; no firm D call. The ends were cut back, 0 bases at V and 1 base at J, with 10 bases in the middle. Germline V gene data show CDR1 as SGHTS and CDR2 as YDEGEE. CDR3 length: 15 residues. The CDR3 sequence: CASSLGSGRNTEAFF. The DNA of the CDR3 is TGTGCCAGCAGCTTGGGAAGCGGACGGAACACTGAAGCTTTCTTT.

This chain connects TRBV9 to TRBJ1-6; tentatively, D is TRBD1 (5 bases). Looked up from germline, CDR1 is SGDLS and CDR2 is YYNGEE. The CDR3 length is 16 residues. The V end lost 0 bases, the J end lost 7 bases, and 14 bases lay between the germline ends. CDR3 in DNA: TGTGCCAGCAGCGTAGGTGGAGGGCGGGGCAATTCACCCCTCCACTTT. As protein: CASSVGGGRGNSPLHF. Full variable domain (outside the CDR3, taken from reference TRBV9 and TRBJ1-6): DSGVTQTPKHLITATGQRVTLRCSPRSGDLSVYWYQQSLDQGLQFLIQYYNGEERAKGNILERFSAQQFPDLHSELNLSSLELGDSALYFCASSVGGGRGNSPLHFGNGTRLTVT.